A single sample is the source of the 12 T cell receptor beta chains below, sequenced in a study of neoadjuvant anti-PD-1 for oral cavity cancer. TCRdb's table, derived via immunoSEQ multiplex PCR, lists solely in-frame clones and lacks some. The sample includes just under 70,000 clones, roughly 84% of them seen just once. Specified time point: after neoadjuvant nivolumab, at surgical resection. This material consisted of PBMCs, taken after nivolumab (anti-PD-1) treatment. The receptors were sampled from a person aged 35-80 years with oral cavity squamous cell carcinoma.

CDR3 sequence: CSVEWAGHEQFF. CDR3 DNA sequence: TGCAGCGTTGAATGGGCAGGGCATGAGCAGTTCTTC. The J gene is TRBJ2-1, the V gene TRBV29-1, with D tentatively TRBD1 (5 bases). The germline V gene has CDR1 SQVTM and CDR2 ANQGSEA. V was clipped by 2 bases and J by 8 bases, with 10 bases between them. The CDR3 consists of 12 residues.

The CDR3 sequence is CASSFTVTGRSGNTIYF. The CDR3, as DNA: TGCGCCAGCAGCTTCACCGTTACAGGCCGCTCTGGAAACACCATATATTTT. The chain recombines TRBV5-1 with TRBJ1-3; perhaps TRBD1 as D (5 bases). V was pared by 2 bases and J by 0 bases, with 15 bases between. The CDR3 runs 17 residues. Germline V gives CDR1 SGHRS, CDR2 YFSETQ.

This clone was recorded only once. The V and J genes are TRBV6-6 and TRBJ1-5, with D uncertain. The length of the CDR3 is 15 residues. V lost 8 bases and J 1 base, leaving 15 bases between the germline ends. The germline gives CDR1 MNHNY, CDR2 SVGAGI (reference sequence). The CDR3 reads CASFPSGESNQPQHF. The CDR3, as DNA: TGTGCCAGCTTTCCATCCGGGGAAAGCAATCAGCCCCAGCATTTT.

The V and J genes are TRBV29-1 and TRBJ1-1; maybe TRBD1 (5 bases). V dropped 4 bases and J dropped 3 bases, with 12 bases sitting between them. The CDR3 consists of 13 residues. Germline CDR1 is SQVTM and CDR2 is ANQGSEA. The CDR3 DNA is TGCAGCGTTGTACCTGGGGGGTACACTGAAGCTTTCTTT. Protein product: CSVVPGGYTEAFF.

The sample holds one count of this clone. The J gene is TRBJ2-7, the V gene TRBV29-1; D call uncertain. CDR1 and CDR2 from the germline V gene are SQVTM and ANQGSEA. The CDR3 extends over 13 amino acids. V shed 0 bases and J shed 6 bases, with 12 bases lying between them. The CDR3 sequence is CSVEDLAPGEQYF. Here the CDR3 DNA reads TGCAGCGTTGAAGATCTGGCCCCGGGCGAGCAGTACTTC.

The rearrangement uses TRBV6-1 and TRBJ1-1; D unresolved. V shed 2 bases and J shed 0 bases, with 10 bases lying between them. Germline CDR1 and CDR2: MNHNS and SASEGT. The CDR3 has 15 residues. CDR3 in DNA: TGTGCCAGCAGTGAACAAGTCATTTTGAACACTGAAGCTTTCTTT. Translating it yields CASSEQVILNTEAFF.

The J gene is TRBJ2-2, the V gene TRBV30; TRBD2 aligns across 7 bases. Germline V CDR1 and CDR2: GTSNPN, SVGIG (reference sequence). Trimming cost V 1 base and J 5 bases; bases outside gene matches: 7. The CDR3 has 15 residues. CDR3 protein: CAWSASSSGTGELFF. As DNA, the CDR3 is TGTGCCTGGAGTGCCTCGTCTAGCGGTACCGGGGAGCTGTTTTTT.

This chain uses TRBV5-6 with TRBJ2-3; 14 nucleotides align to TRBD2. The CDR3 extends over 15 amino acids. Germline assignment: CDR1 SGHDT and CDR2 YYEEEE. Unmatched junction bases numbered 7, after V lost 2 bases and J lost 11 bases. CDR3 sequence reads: CASSFAPGLAGEQYF. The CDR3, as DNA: TGTGCCAGCAGCTTTGCCCCGGGACTAGCGGGAGAGCAGTATTTT.

As DNA, the CDR3 is TGTGCCAGCTCAGCCGGTCACAATCAGCCCCAGCATTTT. Protein sequence: CASSAGHNQPQHF. The chain recombines TRBV21-1 with TRBJ1-5. TRBV21-1 is shown as a pseudogene. The CDR3 is made up of 13 amino acids.

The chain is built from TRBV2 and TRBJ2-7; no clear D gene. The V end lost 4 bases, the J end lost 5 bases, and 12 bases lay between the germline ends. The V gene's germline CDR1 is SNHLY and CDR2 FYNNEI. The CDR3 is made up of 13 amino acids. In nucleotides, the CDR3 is TGTGCCAGCAGTGGCGTGATTGGTAACGAGCAGTACTTC. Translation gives CASSGVIGNEQYF.

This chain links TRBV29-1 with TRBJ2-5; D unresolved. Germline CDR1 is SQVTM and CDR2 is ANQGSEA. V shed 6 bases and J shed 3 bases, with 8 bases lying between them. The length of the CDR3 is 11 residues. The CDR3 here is CSVRREETQYF. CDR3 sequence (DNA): TGCAGCGTGAGAAGGGAAGAGACCCAGTACTTC. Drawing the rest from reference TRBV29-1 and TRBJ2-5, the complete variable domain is SAVISQKPSRDICQRGTSLTIQCQVDSQVTMMFWYRQQPGQSLTLIATANQGSEATYESGFVIDKFPISRPNLTFSTLTVSNMSPEDSSIYLCSVRREETQYFGPGTRLLVL.

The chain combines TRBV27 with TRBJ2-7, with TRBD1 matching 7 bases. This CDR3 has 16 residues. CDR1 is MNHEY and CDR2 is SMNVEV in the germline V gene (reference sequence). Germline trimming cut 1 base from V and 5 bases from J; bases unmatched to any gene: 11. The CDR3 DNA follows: TGTGCCAGCAGTTTATTCCAACGACAGGGAACCCACGAGCAGTACTTC. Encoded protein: CASSLFQRQGTHEQYF.